This T cell receptor beta chain was found in a study of cytomegalovirus exposure and HLA in healthy donors. Trimming at V came to 10 bases and at J to 3 bases, leaving 12 bases not matched to a gene. The germline CDR1 and CDR2 sequences are ENHRY and SYGVKD. This CDR3 contains 15 residues. With 60 Vbeta and 13 Jbeta primers, the PCR was carried out. Here immunoSEQ multiplex PCR was the method, and the copy in TCRdb shows in-frame clones only, minus some. Among about 90,000 clones listed, over 65% were seen once. This chain links TRBV10-3 with TRBJ1-3, with 7 bases aligning to TRBD1. The TCR originated in a woman in her thirties or forties in good health and CMV-seropositive. Sample: PBMCs. The CDR3: CATAIFPGGGNTIYF. CDR3 DNA sequence: TGTGCCACAGCGATCTTTCCAGGGGGTGGAAACACCATATATTTT.